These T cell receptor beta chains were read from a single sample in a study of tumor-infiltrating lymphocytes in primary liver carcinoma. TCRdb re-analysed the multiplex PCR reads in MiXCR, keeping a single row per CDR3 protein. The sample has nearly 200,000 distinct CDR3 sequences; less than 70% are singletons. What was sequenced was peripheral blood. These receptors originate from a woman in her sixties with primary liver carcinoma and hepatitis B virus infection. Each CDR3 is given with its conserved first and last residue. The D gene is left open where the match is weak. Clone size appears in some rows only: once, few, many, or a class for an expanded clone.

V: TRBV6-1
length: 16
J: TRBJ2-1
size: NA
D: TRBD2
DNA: TGTGCCGCACAGAGAGGACTAGCGGGAGGGACGTTTGGGCAGTTCTTC
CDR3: CAAQRGLAGGTFGQFF

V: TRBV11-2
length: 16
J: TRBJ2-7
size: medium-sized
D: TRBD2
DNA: TGTGCCAGCAGCTTGTCGGGTCCGGGAGGGCCCTACGAGCAGTACTTC
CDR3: CASSLSGPGGPYEQYF

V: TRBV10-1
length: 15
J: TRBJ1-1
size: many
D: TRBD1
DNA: TGCGCCAGCAGTGAGCGACAGGGGATGAACACTGAAGCTTTCTTT
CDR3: CASSERQGMNTEAFF

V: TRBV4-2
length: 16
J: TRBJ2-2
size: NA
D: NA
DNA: TGTACCAGCAGCCAAGTCTCTAGCGCCAACACCGGGGAGCTGTTTTTT
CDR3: CTSSQVSSANTGELFF

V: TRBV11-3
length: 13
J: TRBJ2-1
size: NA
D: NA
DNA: TGTTCCGGCAGCTTCCTTCCATACAATGAGCAGTTCTTC
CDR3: CSGSFLPYNEQFF

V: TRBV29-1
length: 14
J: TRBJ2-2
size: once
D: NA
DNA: TGCAGCGTTGTCAGGGGCTCGAACACAGGGAAGCTGTTTTTT
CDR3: CSVVRGSNTGKLFF

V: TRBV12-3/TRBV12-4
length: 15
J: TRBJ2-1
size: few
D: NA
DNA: TGTGCCAGCAGTCCTGGAGGGACAGCTTACAATGAGCAGTTCTTC
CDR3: CASSPGGTAYNEQFF

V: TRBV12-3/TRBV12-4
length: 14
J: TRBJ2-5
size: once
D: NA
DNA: TGTGCCAGCAGTGCCACAGGGGGGGCGGAGACCGAGTACTTC
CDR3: CASSATGGAETEYF

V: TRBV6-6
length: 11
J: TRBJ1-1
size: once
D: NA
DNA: TGTGCCAGTAATGAAACCCGCGAAGCTTTCTTT
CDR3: CASNETREAFF

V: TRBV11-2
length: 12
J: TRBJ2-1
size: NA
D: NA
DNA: TGTGCCAGCAGCTTAAGCTTCAACGTGCAGTTCTTC
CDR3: CASSLSFNVQFF

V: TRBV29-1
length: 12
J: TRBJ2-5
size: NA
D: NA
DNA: TGCAGCGTTACTCACAACCAAGAGACGCAGTACTTC
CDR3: CSVTHNQETQYF

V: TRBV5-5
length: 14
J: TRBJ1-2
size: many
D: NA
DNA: TGTGCCAGCAGCTTGGTCGGCAGTAACTATGGCTACACCTTC
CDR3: CASSLVGSNYGYTF

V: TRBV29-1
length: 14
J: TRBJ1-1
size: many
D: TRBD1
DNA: TGCAGCGTTGGGGAGGGGGCAATTGACACTGAAGCTTTCTTT
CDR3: CSVGEGAIDTEAFF

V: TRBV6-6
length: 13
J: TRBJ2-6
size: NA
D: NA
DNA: TGTGTCAGCAGTCTACCTGGGGCCAACGTTCTGACTTTC
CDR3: CVSSLPGANVLTF

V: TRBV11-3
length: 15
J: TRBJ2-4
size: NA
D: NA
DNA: TGCGCCAGCAGCTTGGAATGGCCGGCCAAAACCATTCAGTACTTC
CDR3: CASSLEWPAKTIQYF

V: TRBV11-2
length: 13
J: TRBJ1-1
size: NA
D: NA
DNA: TGTGTCAGCAGCAGTGTTTACTACACTGAAGCTTTCTTT
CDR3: CVSSSVYYTEAFF

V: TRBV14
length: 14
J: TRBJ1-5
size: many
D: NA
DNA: TGTGCCAGCAGCCAAGAGGGGTTCAATCAGCCCCAGCATTTT
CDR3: CASSQEGFNQPQHF

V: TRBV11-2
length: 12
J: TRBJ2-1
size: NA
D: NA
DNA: TGTGCCAGCAGCGCTCGGATAGGTGAGCAGTTCTTC
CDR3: CASSARIGEQFF

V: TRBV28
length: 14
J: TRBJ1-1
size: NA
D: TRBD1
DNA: TGTGCCAGCAGTCCCACAGGGGGTGACACTGAAGCTTTCTTT
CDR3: CASSPTGGDTEAFF

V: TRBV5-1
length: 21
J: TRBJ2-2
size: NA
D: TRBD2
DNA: TGCGCCAGCAGATTGGCCTATAGTCGTTCTCAGCGGGAGTACGGCACCGGGGAGTTGTTTTTT
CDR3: CASRLAYSRSQREYGTGELFF

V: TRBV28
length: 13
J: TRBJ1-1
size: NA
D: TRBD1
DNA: TGTGCCATGCAAAAACAGGGGCGGACTGAAGCTTTCTTT
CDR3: CAMQKQGRTEAFF

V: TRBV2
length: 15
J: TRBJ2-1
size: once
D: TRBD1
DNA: TGTGCCAGCAGTACGGACAGGGGTGACTACAATGAGCAGTCCTTC
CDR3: CASSTDRGDYNEQSF

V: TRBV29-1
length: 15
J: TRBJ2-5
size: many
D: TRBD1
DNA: TGCAGCGTGGAAGGGGGGACAGGGGACCAAGAGACCCAGTACTTC
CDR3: CSVEGGTGDQETQYF

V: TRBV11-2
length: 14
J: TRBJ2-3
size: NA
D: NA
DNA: TGTACCAGCAGCACCGTATTACCCACAGATACGCAGTATTTT
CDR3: CTSSTVLPTDTQYF

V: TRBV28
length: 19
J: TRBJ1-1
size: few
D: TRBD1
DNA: TGTGCCAGCAGCCCGTTCACAGTACGGGACAGGGGCGAGAACACTGAAGCTTTCTTT
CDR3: CASSPFTVRDRGENTEAFF

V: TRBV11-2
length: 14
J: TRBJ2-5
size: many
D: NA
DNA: TGTGCCAGCAGCTTAAAAAGAAATAGAGAGACCCAGTACTTC
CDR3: CASSLKRNRETQYF

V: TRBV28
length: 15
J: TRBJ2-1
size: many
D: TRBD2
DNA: TGTGCCAGCAGTTTCGGGGCTAGCGGGTACAATGAGCAGTTCTTC
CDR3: CASSFGASGYNEQFF